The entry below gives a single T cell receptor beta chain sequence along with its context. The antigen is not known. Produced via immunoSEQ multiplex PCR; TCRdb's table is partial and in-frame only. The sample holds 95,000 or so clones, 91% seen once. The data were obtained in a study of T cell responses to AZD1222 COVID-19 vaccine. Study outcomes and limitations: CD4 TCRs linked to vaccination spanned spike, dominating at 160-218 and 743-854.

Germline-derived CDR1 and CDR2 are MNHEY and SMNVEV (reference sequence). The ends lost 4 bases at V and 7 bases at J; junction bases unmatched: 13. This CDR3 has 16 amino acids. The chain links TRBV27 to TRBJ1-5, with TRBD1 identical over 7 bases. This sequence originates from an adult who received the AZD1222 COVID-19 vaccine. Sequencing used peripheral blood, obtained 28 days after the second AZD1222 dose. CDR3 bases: TGTGCCAGCAGTTCAACGGAGGAGGGGGCGAGACAGCCCCAGCATTTT. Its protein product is CASSSTEEGARQPQHF.